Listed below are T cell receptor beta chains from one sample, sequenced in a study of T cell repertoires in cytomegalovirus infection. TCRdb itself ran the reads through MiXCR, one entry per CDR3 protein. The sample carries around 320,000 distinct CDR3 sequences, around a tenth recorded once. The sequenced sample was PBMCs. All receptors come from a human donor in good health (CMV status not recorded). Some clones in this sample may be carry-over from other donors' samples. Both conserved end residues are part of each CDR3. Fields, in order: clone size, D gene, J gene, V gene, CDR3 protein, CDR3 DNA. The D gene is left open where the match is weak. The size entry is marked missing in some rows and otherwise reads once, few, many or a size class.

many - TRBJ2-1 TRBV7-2 CASTFPGTVFREQFF TGTGCCAGCACCTTTCCTGGGACTGTCTTTCGAGAGCAGTTCTTC
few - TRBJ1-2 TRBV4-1 CASSQTGFSGYTF TGCGCCAGCAGCCAAACAGGGTTCTCTGGCTACACCTTC
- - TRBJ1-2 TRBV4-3 CASSQDSARVGYGYTF TGCGCCAGCAGCCAAGATTCGGCCAGGGTGGGCTATGGCTACACCTTC
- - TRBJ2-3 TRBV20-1 CSAPLGGLGDTQYF TGCAGTGCTCCCCTCGGCGGGTTAGGAGATACGCAGTATTTT
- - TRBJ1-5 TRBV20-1 CSALRPPDQPQHF TGCAGTGCTCTCCGACCCCCCGATCAGCCCCAGCATTTT
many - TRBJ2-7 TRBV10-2 CASRGGSGYEQYF TGCGCCAGCAGGGGGGGTAGCGGCTACGAGCAGTACTTC
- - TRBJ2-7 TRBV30 CAWSIRTYEQYF TGTGCCTGGAGTATTAGGACCTACGAGCAGTACTTC
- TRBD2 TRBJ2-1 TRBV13 CASSFGGRARNEQFF TGTGCCAGCAGCTTCGGGGGGAGGGCGAGAAATGAGCAGTTCTTC
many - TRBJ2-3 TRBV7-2 CASRPIRVDTQYF TGTGCCAGCAGACCAATCCGGGTGGATACGCAGTATTTT
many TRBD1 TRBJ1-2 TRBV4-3 CASSQDRGVNYGYTF TGCGCCAGCAGCCAGGACAGGGGGGTTAACTATGGCTACACCTTC
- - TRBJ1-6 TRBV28 CAARESVLGALHF TGCGCCGCCCGGGAATCGGTCCTTGGAGCCCTCCACTTT
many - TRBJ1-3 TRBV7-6 CASSQGGRRSSGNTIYF TGTGCCAGCAGCCAAGGGGGACGGCGCAGCTCTGGAAACACCATATATTTT
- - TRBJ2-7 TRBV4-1 CASSQGDGTYEQYF TGCGCCAGCAGCCAAGGGGACGGAACCTACGAGCAGTACTTC
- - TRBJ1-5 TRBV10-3 CAISERGERNQPQHF TGTGCCATCAGTGAAAGAGGGGAACGCAATCAGCCCCAGCATTTT
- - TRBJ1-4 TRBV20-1 CSAHAGGEKLFF TGCAGTGCTCACGCGGGGGGTGAAAAACTGTTTTTT
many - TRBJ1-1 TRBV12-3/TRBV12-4 CASSRVGGTEAFF TGTGCCAGCAGTAGAGTGGGGGGAACTGAAGCTTTCTTT
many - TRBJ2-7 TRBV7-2 CASSATTSWGGEQYF TGTGCCAGCAGCGCGACAACCTCATGGGGTGGCGAGCAGTACTTC
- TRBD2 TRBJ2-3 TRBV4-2 CASSQEAAGGPPDTQYF TGTGCCAGCAGCCAAGAAGCGGCGGGAGGGCCCCCAGATACGCAGTATTTT
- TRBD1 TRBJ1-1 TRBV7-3 CASSSSGGTEAFF TGTGCCAGCAGCTCCTCAGGGGGCACTGAAGCTTTCTTT
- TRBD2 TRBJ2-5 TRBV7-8 CASSRLAGGGKETQYF TGTGCCAGCAGTCGACTAGCGGGGGGGGGAAAAGAGACCCAGTACTTC
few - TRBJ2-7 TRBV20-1 CSASRSGYYEQYF TGCAGTGCCTCGAGGAGCGGGTACTACGAGCAGTACTTC
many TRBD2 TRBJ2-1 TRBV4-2 CASSPSGTYNEQFF TGTGCCAGCAGCCCGAGCGGGACCTACAATGAGCAGTTCTTC
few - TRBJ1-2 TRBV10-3 CAISESSLLGGYTF TGTGCCATCAGTGAGTCTAGCCTTTTGGGAGGCTACACCTTC
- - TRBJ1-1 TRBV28 CASTYRRMMEAFF TGTGCCAGCACCTACCGGCGGATGATGGAAGCTTTCTTT
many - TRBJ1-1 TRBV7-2 CASSSTPSAAEAFF TGTGCCAGCAGCTCGACTCCCTCGGCCGCTGAAGCTTTCTTT
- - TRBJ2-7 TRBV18 CASSPRRGPYEQYF TGTGCCAGCTCACCACGGAGGGGACCCTACGAGCAGTACTTC
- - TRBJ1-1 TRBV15 CATSRNQGTEAFF TGTGCCACCAGCAGAAACCAGGGGACTGAAGCTTTCTTT
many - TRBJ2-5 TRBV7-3 CASSPRNQETQYF TGTGCCAGCAGCCCTCGAAACCAAGAGACCCAGTACTTC
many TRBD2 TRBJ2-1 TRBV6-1 CASSGTSGRYGSYNEQFF TGTGCCAGCAGCGGGACTAGCGGGAGATACGGCTCCTACAATGAGCAGTTCTTC
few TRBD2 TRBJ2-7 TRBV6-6 CASSLRERGGDEQYF TGTGCCAGCAGCCTACGGGAGCGGGGGGGGGACGAGCAGTACTTC
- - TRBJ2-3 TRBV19 CARSDPHGCTDTQYF TGTGCCAGAAGCGACCCCCACGGATGCACAGATACGCAGTATTTT
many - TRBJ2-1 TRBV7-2 CASSSGAYNEQFF TGTGCCAGCAGCTCTGGGGCCTACAATGAGCAGTTCTTC
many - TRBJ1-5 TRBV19 CASSMTGFNQPQHF TGTGCCAGTAGTATGACAGGCTTCAATCAGCCCCAGCATTTT
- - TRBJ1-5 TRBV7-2 CASSRQGVYQPQHF TGTGCCAGCAGCCGTCAGGGAGTCTATCAGCCCCAGCATTTT
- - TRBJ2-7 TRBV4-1 CASSQAKTGVYEQYF TGCGCCAGCAGCCAGGCCAAGACTGGGGTCTACGAGCAGTACTTC
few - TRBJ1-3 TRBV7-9 CASRTSSGNTIYF TGTGCCAGCAGAACGAGCTCTGGAAACACCATATATTTT
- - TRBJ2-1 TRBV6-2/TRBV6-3 CASRNVGRFEQFF TGTGCCAGCAGGAATGTTGGGAGGTTTGAGCAGTTCTTC
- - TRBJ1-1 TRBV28 CASSTGLTEAFF TGTGCCAGCAGCACGGGACTCACTGAAGCTTTCTTT
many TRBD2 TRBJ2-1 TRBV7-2 CASSNKKTSGGTYNEQFF TGTGCCAGCAGCAACAAGAAGACTAGCGGGGGAACCTACAATGAGCAGTTCTTC
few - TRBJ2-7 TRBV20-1 CSARRPLRWQPFTYEQYF TGCAGTGCCAGAAGGCCCCTGCGATGGCAGCCCTTTACCTACGAGCAGTACTTC
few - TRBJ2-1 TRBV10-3 CAISATGLRTYNEQFF TGTGCCATCAGTGCGACAGGTCTCCGGACCTACAATGAGCAGTTCTTC
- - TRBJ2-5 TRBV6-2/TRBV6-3 CASSYGRQETQYF TGTGCCAGCAGTTATGGGCGGCAAGAGACCCAGTACTTC
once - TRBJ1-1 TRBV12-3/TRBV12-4 CAGSIRTAEAFF TGTGCCGGCAGCATCAGGACAGCTGAAGCTTTCTTT
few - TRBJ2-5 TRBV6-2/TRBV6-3 CATGGRETQYF TGTGCCACCGGGGGCCGGGAGACCCAGTACTTC
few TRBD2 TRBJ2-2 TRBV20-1 CSARSGLGRGELFF TGCAGTGCTAGATCGGGACTAGGAAGGGGGGAGCTGTTTTTT
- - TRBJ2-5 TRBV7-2 CASSPSTAQETQYF TGTGCCAGCAGCCCCTCGACAGCCCAAGAGACCCAGTACTTC
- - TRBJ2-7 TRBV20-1 CSARVTNRPYEQYF TGCAGTGCTAGAGTGACAAACAGACCCTACGAGCAGTACTTC
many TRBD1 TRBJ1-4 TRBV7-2 CASSLNRGLGEKLFF TGTGCCAGCAGCTTAAACAGGGGGCTAGGAGAAAAACTGTTTTTT
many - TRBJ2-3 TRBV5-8 CASSLGAGSTDTQYF TGTGCCAGCAGCTTGGGGGCTGGATCCACAGATACGCAGTATTTT
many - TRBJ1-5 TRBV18 CASSPSANQPQHF TGTGCCAGCTCACCTTCCGCCAATCAGCCCCAGCATTTT
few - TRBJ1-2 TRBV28 CASSLAWRAGGGYTF TGTGCCAGCAGTTTAGCCTGGCGGGCAGGTGGTGGCTACACCTTC
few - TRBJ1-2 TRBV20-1 CSASSWAGRTYGYTF TGCAGTGCTTCCTCGTGGGCAGGGAGGACCTATGGCTACACCTTC
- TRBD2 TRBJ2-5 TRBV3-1 CASSQGGLAGGQETQYF TGTGCCAGCAGCCAAGGTGGACTAGCGGGGGGGCAAGAGACCCAGTACTTC
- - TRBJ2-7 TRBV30 CAWSGGETREQYF TGTGCCTGGAGTGGAGGGGAAACTAGAGAGCAGTACTTC